What follows are 26 T cell receptor beta chains derived from one specimen sequenced in a study of metastatic and nonmetastatic thyroid tumors. Nobody among the patients had been given any treatment before thyroid surgery. Using MiXCR, TCRdb re-called clones from the PCR reads. The sample lists around 17,000 clones; about 32% were seen once. What was sequenced was tumor tissue. These receptors all come from a male donor with papillary thyroid cancer or a benign thyroid nodule (not recorded which). Some clones in this sample may be carry-over from other donors' samples.

This clone appeared many times. The chain has TRBV5-5 and TRBJ1-2; D possibly corresponds to TRBD1 (5 bases). CDR3 length: 13 amino acids. Germline lookup yields CDR1 SGHKS and CDR2 YYEKEE (reference sequence). Trimming removed 4 bases at V and 5 bases at J, with 12 bases between. CDR3 DNA: TGTGCCAGCAGCCCCCCGGGGGAGTATGGCTACACCTTC. Its translation: CASSPPGEYGYTF.

This clone was found once. V usage is TRBV10-2 and J usage is TRBJ2-5; 13 bases fit TRBD2. The CDR3 is 15 residues long. Germline CDR1 reads WSHSY; CDR2 reads SAAADI. The J segment lost 5 bases and the V segment lost 6 bases, leaving 6 bases of the junction unmatched. The CDR3 DNA follows: TGCGCCAGCAGGGCGGGACTAGCGGGAAGGGAGACCCAGTACTTC. It yields the protein CASRAGLAGRETQYF.

This clone was found many times. The V gene is TRBV5-4, the J gene TRBJ2-1, with D possibly matching TRBD2 (5 bases). V was cut by 3 bases and J by 10 bases, with 11 bases left in between. This CDR3 spans 12 amino acids. The germline V gene encodes CDR1 SGHNT and CDR2 YYREEE (reference sequence). CDR3 protein: CASSSPRGEQFF. The CDR3 coding sequence is TGTGCCAGCAGCTCGCCCAGAGGGGAGCAGTTCTTC.

The J gene is TRBJ1-1, the V gene TRBV4-1; D is uncertain. The CDR3 totals 13 residues. V lost 0 bases to trimming and J lost 7 bases, with 9 bases between them. Germline-derived CDR1 and CDR2 are MGHRA and YSYEKL. The CDR3 protein is CASSQEAGREAFF. The CDR3 bases are TGCGCCAGCAGCCAAGAGGCAGGACGTGAAGCTTTCTTT.

The J gene is TRBJ1-1, the V gene TRBV6-1, with TRBD1 matching 7 bases. The CDR3 runs to 15 residues. J was trimmed by 1 base and V by 5 bases; bases with no gene match: 7. The germline gives CDR1 MNHNS, CDR2 SASEGT. The CDR3 region is CASSRRDRANTEAFF. The CDR3 nucleotides are TGTGCCAGCAGTCGTAGGGACAGAGCGAACACTGAAGCTTTCTTT.

The rearrangement uses TRBV2 and TRBJ2-1; D is unresolved. Germline values: CDR1 SNHLY, CDR2 FYNNEI. The CDR3 has 14 residues. The ends were cut back, 2 bases at V and 1 base at J, with 6 bases in the middle. The CDR3 bases are TGTGCCAGCAGTGAATCCGAGTCCTACAATGAGCAGTTCTTC. The encoded protein is CASSESESYNEQFF.

The J gene is TRBJ2-3, the V gene TRBV7-2; D possibly matches TRBD1 or TRBD2 (5 bases each). The CDR3 extends over 13 amino acids. Germline CDR1 is SGHTA and CDR2 is FQGNSA. V lost 3 bases and J 7 bases, leaving 11 bases between the germline ends. The CDR3 protein is CASSFGTKNTQYF. The CDR3 nucleotides are TGTGCCAGCAGCTTCGGGACCAAAAATACGCAGTATTTT.

This clone rates as medium-sized (0.01 to 0.1%). The chain is built from TRBV19 and TRBJ2-7, with TRBD2 matching over 8 bases. This CDR3 spans 16 amino acids. V lost 6 bases, J lost 3 bases, and 13 bases stayed unmatched. The germline V gene has CDR1 LNHDA and CDR2 SQIVND (reference sequence). The CDR3 nucleotides are TGTGCCAGTAGCCCCGGGGGGGCGCCACATTTCTACGAGCAGTACTTC. Protein product: CASSPGGAPHFYEQYF. The full variable domain, completed using reference TRBV19 and TRBJ2-7, is DGGITQSPKYLFRKEGQNVTLSCEQNLNHDAMYWYRQDPGQGLRLIYYSQIVNDFQKGDIAEGYSVSREKKESFPLTVTSAQKNPTAFYLCASSPGGAPHFYEQYFGPGTRLTVT.

This clone was found many times. CDR3 DNA: TGTGCCAGCAGTTTACAGGGGATTATGACTGAAGCTTTCTTT. It yields the protein CASSLQGIMTEAFF. The V gene is TRBV27, the J gene TRBJ1-1; a weak D match, TRBD1 (6 bases). CDR3 length equals 14 residues. The V gene's germline CDR1 is MNHEY and CDR2 SMNVEV (reference sequence). V lost 2 bases and J 5 bases, leaving 12 bases between the germline ends.

In regard to this clone: One end of the junction fails to match germline, which may point to a read error. The chain couples TRBV4-3 to TRBJ2-7; 9 bases agree with TRBD2. The CDR3 covers 15 residues. CDR1 LGHNA and CDR2 YSLEER come from the germline V gene. The DNA for the CDR3 is TGCGCCAGCAGCCAAGGGACTAGCGAGGGCTACGATCAGTACTTC. Translating it yields CASSQGTSEGYDQYF.

This clone was seen ten or more times. The V gene is TRBV5-6, the J gene TRBJ1-6; 9 positions agree with TRBD1. The CDR3 contains 14 residues. Germline CDR1 reads SGHDT; CDR2 reads YYEEEE. V was clipped by 4 bases and J by 7 bases; unmatched bases: 3. CDR3 loop: CASSTGQGNSPLHF. The DNA for the CDR3 is TGTGCCAGCAGCACGGGACAGGGAAATTCACCCCTCCACTTT.

Ten or more counts support this clone. The rearrangement uses TRBV11-1 and TRBJ2-1, with TRBD2 identical over 9 bases. Trimming removed 2 bases from V and 4 bases from J; junction bases left unmatched: 3. Germline values: CDR1 SGHAT, CDR2 FQDESV (reference sequence). The CDR3 loop spans 15 amino acids. DNA of the CDR3: TGTGCCAGCAGCTTATACGCGGGAGGGTACAATGAGCAGTTCTTC. Its protein product is CASSLYAGGYNEQFF.

The chain has TRBV30 and TRBJ2-1; 10 positions match TRBD2. Unmatched junction bases numbered 5, after V lost 0 bases and J lost 6 bases. The CDR3 is 15 amino acids. The germline gives CDR1 GTSNPN, CDR2 SVGIG (reference sequence). For the CDR3, the DNA is TGTGCCTGGAGTGTACTTAGCGGGGGGCTCAATGAGCAGTTCTTC. Protein sequence: CAWSVLSGGLNEQFF. Variable domain in full (rest from reference TRBV30 and TRBJ2-1): SQTIHQWPATLVQPVGSPLSLECTVEGTSNPNLYWYRQAAGRGLQLLFYSVGIGQISSEVPQNLSASRPQDRQFILSSKKLLLSDSGFYLCAWSVLSGGLNEQFFGPGTRLTVL.

The J gene is TRBJ1-5, the V gene TRBV5-5; D is ambiguous. Germline loops: CDR1 SGHKS, CDR2 YYEKEE (reference sequence). V lost 2 bases and J lost 2, with 8 bases in between. The length of the CDR3 is 14 residues. The CDR3 protein is CASSLRDGNQPQHF. CDR3 coding DNA: TGTGCCAGCAGCTTAAGGGATGGCAATCAGCCCCAGCATTTT.

Comment on this clone: No conserved phenylalanine or tryptophan ends this CDR3, so it is likely a read error. The rearrangement joins TRBV6-1 to TRBJ2-3; the match to TRBD2 covers 12 bases. The CDR3 runs 15 residues. V trimming: 8 bases; J trimming: 0 bases; junction bases outside the gene matches: 3. The germline V gene encodes CDR1 MNHNS and CDR2 SASEGT. CDR3 residues: CASASGGASTDTQYY. DNA for the CDR3: TGTGCCAGCGCTAGCGGGGGGGCTAGCACAGATACGCAGTATTAT.

The chain employs TRBV4-1 and TRBJ2-1, with TRBD2 matching 15 bases. CDR3 length equals 16 residues. Germline-derived CDR1 and CDR2 are MGHRA and YSYEKL. V lost 8 bases and J lost 4; bases outside the gene matches: 6. CDR3 sequence (DNA): TGCGCCAGCCTTGGACTAGCGGGGGGGCCATACAATGAGCAGTTCTTC. It yields the protein CASLGLAGGPYNEQFF.

By proportion, this clone is medium-sized. This chain uses TRBV19 with TRBJ1-6; D perhaps matches TRBD1 (6 bases). Trimming shortened V by 7 bases and J by 7 bases, and 14 bases separated the two germline ends. This CDR3 contains 14 residues. Germline V CDR1 and CDR2: LNHDA, SQIVND (reference sequence). CDR3 sequence (DNA): TGTGCCAGTATTGACCGGGGGCGGAATTCACCCCTCCACTTT. It is translated as CASIDRGRNSPLHF.

Of note for this clone: At one end the junction does not follow the germline gene, possibly because of a read error. The gene calls are TRBV6-1 and TRBJ2-5; TRBD2 agrees at 11 bases. There are 16 residues in the CDR3. From germline, CDR1 is MNHNS and CDR2 SASEGT. In nucleotides, the CDR3 is TGTGCCAGCAGCGAAGTGGTTAGCGGGGGGGCCATAGTCCAGTACTTC. Translated: CASSEVVSGGAIVQYF.

This clone was recorded at least ten times. The chain has TRBV29-1 and TRBJ2-4; TRBD1 might be the D (6 bases). V gave up 6 bases and J gave up 7 bases, with 13 bases separating them. Germline V lookup: CDR1 SQVTM, CDR2 ANQGSEA. This CDR3 has 12 amino acids. The CDR3 nucleotides are TGCAGCGTCGTGGACAGCGTTAACATTCAGTACTTC. Translation: CSVVDSVNIQYF.

This clone was detected ten times or more. This chain joins TRBV6-1 and TRBJ2-7; possibly TRBD1 or TRBD2 for D (5 bases each). Germline V CDR1 and CDR2: MNHNS, SASEGT. The length of the CDR3 is 14 residues. Trimming removed 8 bases from V and 7 bases from J, with 21 bases in between. In DNA form, the CDR3 reads TGTGCCAGCCGTGTGGGGCCCCTCTCGGGAGAGCAGTACTTC. Translating it yields CASRVGPLSGEQYF.

The sample holds a few counts of this clone. The chain joins TRBV6-2 or TRBV6-3 to TRBJ1-1, with D perhaps TRBD1 (6 bases). There are 15 residues in the CDR3. Deletions cut 3 bases from V and 4 bases from J, with 15 bases between. Germline V CDR1 and CDR2: MNHEY, SVGEGT. CDR3 nucleotides: TGTGCCAGCAGTTATAACACTGAGGGGGGCACTGAAGCTTTCTTT. It specifies CASSYNTEGGTEAFF.

A few counts support this clone. The rearrangement links TRBV11-2 to TRBJ2-1; perhaps D is TRBD1 or TRBD2 (6 bases each). V lost 1 base, J lost 4 bases, and 11 bases lay in between. Germline V gene sequence: CDR1 SGHAT, CDR2 FQNNGV. The CDR3 consists of 15 residues. The CDR3 is CASSLVGGHYNEQFF. The CDR3 bases are TGTGCCAGCAGCTTAGTGGGGGGCCATTACAATGAGCAGTTCTTC.

The chain links TRBV20-1 to TRBJ1-2, with 8 bases lining up with TRBD1. The V gene's germline CDR1 is DFQATT and CDR2 SNEGSKA (reference sequence). This CDR3 has 17 residues. V was clipped by 5 bases and J by 1 base; unmatched bases: 15. Written as DNA, the CDR3 is TGCAGTGCTCCCAAAATTTACCGGACAGGGAGTAACTATGGCTACACCTTC. Translation gives CSAPKIYRTGSNYGYTF.

The chain is built from TRBV4-1 and TRBJ1-1; D remains ambiguous. Germline lookup yields CDR1 MGHRA and CDR2 YSYEKL. The germline V and J ends were trimmed by 0 bases and 5 bases, with 7 bases remaining between them. CDR3 length: 13 residues. The CDR3 sequence is CASSQDLVTEAFF. In DNA, the CDR3 is TGCGCCAGCAGCCAAGATTTGGTAACTGAAGCTTTCTTT.

The rearrangement joins TRBV2 to TRBJ2-3, with TRBD2 identical over 12 bases. Germline V lookup: CDR1 SNHLY, CDR2 FYNNEI. J gave up 3 bases and V 6 bases, and 1 base lay outside the gene matches. CDR3 size: 14 residues. DNA for the CDR3: TGTGCCAGCAGCGGACTAGCGGGAACAGATACGCAGTATTTT. Amino acid sequence: CASSGLAGTDTQYF.

In its sample, this clone was seen many times. The chain is built from TRBV27 and TRBJ1-5; D is ambiguous. Trimming left V 3 bases short and J 2 bases short, with 11 bases between. This CDR3 is built from 15 residues. CDR1 and CDR2 (germline): MNHEY, SMNVEV (reference sequence). CDR3 DNA sequence: TGTGCCAGCAGTTTTAGTTCCGGGGGCAATCAGCCCCAGCATTTT. This translates into CASSFSSGGNQPQHF.